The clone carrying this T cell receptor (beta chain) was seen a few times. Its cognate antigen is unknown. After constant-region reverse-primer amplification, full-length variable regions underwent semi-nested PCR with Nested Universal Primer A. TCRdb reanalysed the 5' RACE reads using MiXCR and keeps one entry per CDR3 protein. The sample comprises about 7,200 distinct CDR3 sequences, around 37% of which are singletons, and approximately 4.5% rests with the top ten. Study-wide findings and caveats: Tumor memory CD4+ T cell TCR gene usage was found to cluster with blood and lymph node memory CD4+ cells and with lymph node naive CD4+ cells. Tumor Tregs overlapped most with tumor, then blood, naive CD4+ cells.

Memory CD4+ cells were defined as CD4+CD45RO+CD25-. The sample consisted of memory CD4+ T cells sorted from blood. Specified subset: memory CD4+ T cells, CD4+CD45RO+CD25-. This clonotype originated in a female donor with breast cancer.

CDR3 in DNA: TGTGCCAGCAGTTATAAGGGTACTGAAGCTTTCTTT. This translates into CASSYKGTEAFF. The chain uses TRBV6-5 and TRBJ1-1, with unresolved D. CDR1 is MNHEY, CDR2 SVGAGI, per germline. The V gene lost 3 bases and the J gene lost 5 bases, with 7 bases spanning the gap. This CDR3 region has 12 residues.